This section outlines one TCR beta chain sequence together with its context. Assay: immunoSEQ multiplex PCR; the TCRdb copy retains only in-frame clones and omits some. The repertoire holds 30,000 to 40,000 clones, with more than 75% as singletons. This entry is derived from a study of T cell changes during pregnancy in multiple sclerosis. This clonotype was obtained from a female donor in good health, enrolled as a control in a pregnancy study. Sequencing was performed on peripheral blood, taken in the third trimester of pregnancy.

The CDR3 DNA sequence: TGTGCCAGCAGCGGGACTAGCGAGGGCGGGGAGCTGTTTTTT. Residues: CASSGTSEGGELFF. The V gene is TRBV27, the J gene TRBJ2-2; 10 nucleotides agree with TRBD2. The germline V gene has CDR1 MNHEY and CDR2 SMNVEV (reference sequence). This CDR3 spans 14 amino acids. The V segment lost 6 bases and the J segment 7 bases; nucleotides outside the gene matches: 5.